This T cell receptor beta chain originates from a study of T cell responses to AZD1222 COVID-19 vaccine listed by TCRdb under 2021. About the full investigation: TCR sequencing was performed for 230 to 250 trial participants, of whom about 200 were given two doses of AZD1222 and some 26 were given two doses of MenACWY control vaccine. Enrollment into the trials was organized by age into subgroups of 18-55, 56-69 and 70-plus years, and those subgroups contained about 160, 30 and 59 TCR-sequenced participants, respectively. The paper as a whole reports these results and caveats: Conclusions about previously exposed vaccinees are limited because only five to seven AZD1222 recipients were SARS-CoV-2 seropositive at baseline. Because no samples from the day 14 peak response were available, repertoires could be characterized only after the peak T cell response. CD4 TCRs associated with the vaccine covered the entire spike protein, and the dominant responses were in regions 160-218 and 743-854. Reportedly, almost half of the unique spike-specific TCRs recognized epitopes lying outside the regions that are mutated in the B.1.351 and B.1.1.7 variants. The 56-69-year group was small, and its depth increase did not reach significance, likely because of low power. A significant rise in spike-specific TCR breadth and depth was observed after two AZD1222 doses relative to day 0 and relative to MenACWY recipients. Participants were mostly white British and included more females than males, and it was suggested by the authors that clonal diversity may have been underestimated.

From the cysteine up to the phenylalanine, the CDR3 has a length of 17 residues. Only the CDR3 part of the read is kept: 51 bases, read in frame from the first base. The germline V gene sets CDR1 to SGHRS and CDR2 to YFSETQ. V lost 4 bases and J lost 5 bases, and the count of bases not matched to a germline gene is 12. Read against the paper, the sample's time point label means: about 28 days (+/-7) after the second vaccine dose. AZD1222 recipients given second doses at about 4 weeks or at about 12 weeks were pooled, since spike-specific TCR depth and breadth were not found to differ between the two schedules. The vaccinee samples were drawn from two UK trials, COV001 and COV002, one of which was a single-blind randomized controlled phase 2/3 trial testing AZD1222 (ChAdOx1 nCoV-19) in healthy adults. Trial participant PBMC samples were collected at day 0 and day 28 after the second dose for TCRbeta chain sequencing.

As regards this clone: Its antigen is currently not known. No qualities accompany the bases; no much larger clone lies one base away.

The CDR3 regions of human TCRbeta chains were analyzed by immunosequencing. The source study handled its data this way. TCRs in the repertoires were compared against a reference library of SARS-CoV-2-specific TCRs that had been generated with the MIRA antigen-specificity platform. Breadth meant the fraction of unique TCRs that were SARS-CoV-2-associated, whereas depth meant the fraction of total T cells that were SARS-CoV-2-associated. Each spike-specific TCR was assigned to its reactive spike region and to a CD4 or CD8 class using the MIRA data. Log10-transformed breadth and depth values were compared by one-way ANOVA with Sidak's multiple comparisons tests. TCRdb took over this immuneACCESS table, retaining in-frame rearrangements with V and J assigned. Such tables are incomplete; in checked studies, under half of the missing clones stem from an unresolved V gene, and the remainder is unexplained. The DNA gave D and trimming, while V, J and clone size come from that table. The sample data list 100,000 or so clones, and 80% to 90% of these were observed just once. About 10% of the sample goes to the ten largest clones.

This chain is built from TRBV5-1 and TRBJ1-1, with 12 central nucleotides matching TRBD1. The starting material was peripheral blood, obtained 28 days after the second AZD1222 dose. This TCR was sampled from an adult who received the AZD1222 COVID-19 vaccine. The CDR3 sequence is CASSAGGQGAWGTEAFF. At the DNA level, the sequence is TGCGCCAGCAGCGCTGGGGGACAGGGGGCATGGGGTACTGAAGCTTTCTTT.